This T cell receptor (beta chain) was identified during a study of blood T cell repertoires in COVID-19 (dated by TCRdb to 2019 to 2021). As for the study more broadly: The collaborator samples originated in the United States, Italy and Spain and spanned the acute and convalescent phases of COVID-19. The repertoires were released in a freely available public database intended as a resource for research on the immune response to SARS-CoV-2. HLA class I and class II types, where available, came from metadata supplied by the sample provider rather than from assay-based typing. The prospective study material was composed of cDNA or gDNA derived from T cells, B-cell-depleted T cells, or PBMCs. Samples were obtained from the ongoing ImmuneRACE study (first 160 participants) and from some 1,200 subjects provided by 6 global collaborators. The sample metadata nearly always contained a de-identified subject ID, COVID-19 status, age in years and sex. Subjects who had been exposed to COVID-19, were actively infected with it, or had recovered from it provided the deeply sampled blood TCRbeta repertoires that made up the dataset.

Remarks on this clone: This clone's antigen is unknown. Base qualities are not provided; no much larger clone lies one nucleotide away.

Here is what the overall study found, with its caveats: How much clinical and demographic metadata was included differed by source and by participant, and the metadata was provided uncurated.

CDR1 and CDR2 (SGHTA, FQGNSA) derive from the germline V gene. The CDR3 contains 16 residues, cysteine and phenylalanine counted. The DNA shown is the 48-base CDR3, in frame from base 1. V and J are truncated by 4 bases and 2 bases respectively, leaving an intervening sequence of 15 bases. A second Seattle source provided samples from volunteer blood donors who had recovered from COVID-19. The collaborating institutions used their own protocols to collect whole blood in K2EDTA tubes. For TCRbeta analysis, collaborator samples were shipped as frozen whole blood, as isolated PBMCs, or as DNA extracted from either sample type. TCRbeta CDR3 regions were amplified from genomic DNA by means of the immunoSEQ Assay, a bias-controlled multiplex PCR. On the authors' methods: Within the assay, amplification of reference gene primers was used to estimate how many nucleated cells each sample contained. To quantify the absolute abundance of each unique TCRbeta CDR3 rearrangement, sequence reads were collapsed and filtered. For each sample, productive Simpson clonality was calculated as the square root of Simpson's diversity index across productive rearrangements. TCRdb took over this immuneACCESS table, retaining in-frame rearrangements with V and J assigned. Such tables are incomplete; in checked studies, under half of the missing clones stem from an unresolved V gene, and the remainder is unexplained. V and J calls and clone size are given by that table; D and trimming were obtained from the DNA. In this sample the table shows 270,000 or so clones, about 80% of which occur a single time. The top ten hold roughly 10% of the sample.

The receptor was isolated from a woman between 45 and 65 years old who had recovered from COVID-19. Here the chain combines TRBV7-2 and TRBJ1-3; TRBD1 is possibly the D segment (5 matching bases). Sequenced input: peripheral blood. The CDR3: CASSSGGGSTGNTIYF. The nucleotide sequence is given as TGTGCCAGCAGCTCAGGCGGGGGGTCGACTGGAAACACCATATATTTT.